Following are 5 T cell receptor beta chains from one sample sequenced in a study of CD8 T cells in Susac syndrome (dated by TCRdb to between 2018 and 2021). The library was produced with the immunoSEQ multiplex PCR assay. RNA was extracted with the RNeasy kit and about 0.5 to 1 ug was reverse transcribed using random hexamers. TCRdb handled the public reads itself, with Q25 trimming in fastp and clone calling in MiXCR, and kept productive beta chains. Entries that share a CDR3 protein sequence are merged under the most common genes and DNA. Counted in this sample were 150,000 or so distinct CDR3 sequences; roughly 95% of them appeared once. The top ten hold 0.08% to 0.095% of the sample. The sequenced sample consisted of CD4+ T cells from PBMCs. The receptors derive from a human donor with multiple sclerosis.

This chain uses TRBV7-6 with TRBJ1-1; 10 bases match TRBD1. Germline V gene lookup returns CDR1 SGHVS and CDR2 FNYEAQ. Losses at the gene ends were 7 bases for V and 5 bases for J; bases not matched to a gene: 4. This CDR3 region has 13 residues. CDR3 sequence reads: CASKRDRGTEAFF. CDR3 nucleotide sequence: TGTGCCAGCAAAAGGGACAGGGGAACTGAAGCTTTCTTT.

The V and J genes are TRBV7-2 and TRBJ2-7, with D perhaps matching TRBD1 or TRBD2 (6 bases each). Trimming stripped 1 base from V and 5 bases from J, with 12 bases between. CDR1 and CDR2 from the germline V gene are SGHTA and FQGNSA. The CDR3 is made up of 14 amino acids. DNA for the CDR3: TGTGCCAGCAGCTTAGTTGGGGGGCTGCACGAGCAGTACTTC. Translating it yields CASSLVGGLHEQYF.

The rearrangement joins TRBV27 to TRBJ2-3, with D perhaps matching TRBD2 (6 bases). This CDR3 is 13 amino acids long. In germline, CDR1 is MNHEY, CDR2 SMNVEV (reference sequence). The ends were cut back, 7 bases at V and 6 bases at J, with 14 bases in the middle. As DNA, the CDR3 is TGTGCCAGCACCTTCCGGGGGTTGGATACGCAGTATTTT. Protein sequence: CASTFRGLDTQYF.

The chain is built from TRBV30 and TRBJ2-3; D is ambiguous. The CDR3 consists of 14 residues. In germline, CDR1 is GTSNPN, CDR2 SVGIG (reference sequence). Trimming shortened V by 2 bases and J by 0 bases, and 9 bases separated the two germline ends. The CDR3 is CAWSMGRSTDTQYF. The DNA of the CDR3 is TGTGCCTGGAGTATGGGCCGGAGCACAGATACGCAGTATTTT.

The chain carries TRBV7-2 and TRBJ2-7, with 11 positions matching TRBD2. Germline V gives CDR1 SGHTA, CDR2 FQGNSA. CDR3 size: 16 residues. Losses at the gene ends were 5 bases for V and 4 bases for J; bases not matched to a gene: 10. The CDR3 is CASSHGSGLAVYEQYF. The CDR3 DNA is TGTGCCAGCAGCCATGGGTCGGGACTAGCGGTGTACGAGCAGTACTTC.